The 7 T cell receptor beta chains below come from one sample, sequenced in a study of a mutant IDH1 vaccine in newly diagnosed glioma. Profiled with immunoSEQ multiplex PCR; TCRdb holds only in-frame clones, not every one. The sample includes roughly 50,000 clones, 81% of them seen just once. These receptors have no identified antigens. The time point denotes: week 5, during vaccination. Vaccination comprised doses that each held 300 ug of mutant IDH1 20-mer peptide, plus topical imiquimod. This sample comprised PBMCs, obtained from a glioma patient whose treatment included an IDH1 peptide vaccine. The receptors derive from a young man with glioma.

The chain employs TRBV5-8 and TRBJ1-2, with a possible D match to TRBD1 (6 bases). The ends were cut back, 4 bases at V and 3 bases at J, with 22 bases in the middle. This CDR3 is built from 17 residues. From germline, CDR1 is SGHTS and CDR2 YDEGEE. CDR3 DNA: TGTGCCAGCAGCGTAGACAGGTTAAGGGCCCTGGACTATGGCTACACCTTC. Encoded protein: CASSVDRLRALDYGYTF.

The genes are TRBV11-2 and TRBJ2-7, with D uncertain. From germline, CDR1 is SGHAT and CDR2 FQNNGV. The ends were cut back, 5 bases at V and 2 bases at J, with 7 bases in the middle. This CDR3 is built from 12 residues. The CDR3 region is CASSLDPYEQYF. Written as DNA, the CDR3 is TGTGCCAGCAGCCTCGATCCCTACGAGCAGTACTTC.

This clone was seen only a few times. This rearrangement joins TRBV6-5 to TRBJ1-1; 11 bases align to TRBD1. Germline values: CDR1 MNHEY, CDR2 SVGAGI. The V segment lost 8 bases and the J segment 5 bases; nucleotides outside the gene matches: 10. This CDR3 contains 15 residues. The chain's CDR3 is CASYSRDRGSTEAFF. CDR3 nucleotide sequence: TGTGCCAGCTATTCTCGGGACAGGGGGTCAACTGAAGCTTTCTTT.

This clone appeared once. This chain joins TRBV28 and TRBJ2-3; TRBD1 aligns across 10 bases. Trimming cost V 3 bases and J 0 bases; bases outside gene matches: 24. Germline V gives CDR1 MDHEN, CDR2 SYDVKM. CDR3 length: 23 residues. The CDR3 spells CASSLIRTGGDPAVHLSTDTQYF. The CDR3 nucleotides are TGTGCCAGCAGTTTGATCAGGACAGGGGGGGACCCGGCCGTTCATCTGAGCACAGATACGCAGTATTTT.

V gene TRBV10-1 combines with J gene TRBJ2-3; 8 bases map to TRBD2. This CDR3 contains 15 residues. V was pared by 6 bases and J by 0 bases, with 5 bases of the junction left unmatched. Germline V gene sequence: CDR1 WNHNN, CDR2 SYGVQD (reference sequence). Here the CDR3 DNA reads TGCGCCAGCAGGCGGGGGGCTTCCAGCACAGATACGCAGTATTTT. Encoded protein: CASRRGASSTDTQYF.

The chain uses TRBV11-2 and TRBJ1-6; TRBD1 matches 7 bases. The V gene's germline CDR1 is SGHAT and CDR2 FQNNGV. This CDR3 contains 14 residues. Unmatched junction bases numbered 4, after V lost 7 bases and J lost 4 bases. CDR3 coding DNA: TGTGCCAGCACCGAACAGGGGTATAATTCACCCCTCCACTTT. The encoded protein is CASTEQGYNSPLHF.

The J gene is TRBJ2-5, the V gene TRBV6-1; D not certain. Germline V gives CDR1 MNHNS, CDR2 SASEGT. V lost 3 bases and J 9 bases, leaving 11 bases between the germline ends. The CDR3 runs to 12 residues. CDR3 DNA: TGTGCCAGCAGTGAGGTTTGGTTGGCCCAGTACTTC. Amino acids: CASSEVWLAQYF.